A single sample gave rise to the 27 T cell receptor beta chains below, sequenced in a study of shared clonotypes between healthy human individuals. The repertoire was sequenced with immunoSEQ multiplex PCR; TCRdb's copy has only in-frame clones and lacks some. Of over a million clones listed, 70% to 80% were seen once; the top ten hold 1.5%. Sequencing was done on a sample of memory CD4+ T cells sorted from blood. Subset defined: CD45RA-negative fraction. These receptors came from a man aged 18 to 30 in good health.

V is TRBV5-4 and J is TRBJ2-5, with TRBD2 as a possible D gene (7 bases). V was cut by 4 bases and J by 5 bases, with 12 bases left in between. This CDR3 contains 13 residues. Germline CDR1 SGHNT, CDR2 YYREEE (reference sequence). The chain's CDR3 is CASSRGGPETQYF. The DNA for the CDR3 is TGTGCCAGCAGCAGGGGGGGGCCGGAGACCCAGTACTTC.

The chain recombines TRBV6-5 with TRBJ2-7; 8 positions match TRBD2. The CDR3 runs to 14 residues. Germline CDR1 reads MNHEY; CDR2 reads SVGAGI. The ends lost 2 bases at V and 3 bases at J; junction bases unmatched: 3. The DNA for the CDR3 is TGTGCCAGCAGTTACCGGGCGGGGGGCTACGAGCAGTACTTC. Encoded protein: CASSYRAGGYEQYF.

The chain recombines TRBV21-1 with TRBJ2-5; the DNA was not compared with TRBD2, the D call given in the table. TRBV21-1 corresponds to a pseudogene. The CDR3 length is 14 residues. The CDR3 loop reads CASSKRGPGETQYF. CDR3 in DNA: TGTGCCAGCAGCAAACGAGGTCCCGGGGAGACCCAGTACTTC.

About this clone itself: A far more abundant clone sits one base away, making this likely a read error. This chain joins TRBV6-1 and TRBJ2-6; TRBD1 might be the D (6 bases). The CDR3 covers 17 residues. Looked up from germline, CDR1 is MNHNS and CDR2 is SASEGT. This chain's CDR3 is CAGSATGTHSGANVLTF. The DNA of the CDR3 is TGTGCCGGCAGTGCAACCGGGACACACTCTGGGGCCAACGTCCTGACTTTC.

This chain links TRBV11-2 with TRBJ2-7; TRBD1 matches at 11 bases. Germline values: CDR1 SGHAT, CDR2 FQNNGV. The CDR3 loop spans 15 amino acids. Trimming removed 5 bases from V and 3 bases from J; junction bases left unmatched: 6. The CDR3 sequence: CASSTTGTGGYEQYF. CDR3 bases: TGTGCCAGCAGCACGACCGGGACAGGGGGCTACGAGCAGTACTTC.

V is TRBV2 and J is TRBJ2-7; D is ambiguous. This CDR3 has 15 amino acids. The ends were cut back, 8 bases at V and 4 bases at J, with 21 bases in the middle. Germline V CDR1 and CDR2: SNHLY, FYNNEI. The CDR3 coding sequence is TGTGCCAGCTCTGATCCTTCTACCGGCCGGTACGAGCAGTACTTC. Its protein is CASSDPSTGRYEQYF.

The gene calls are TRBV12-5 and TRBJ2-5; tentatively, D is TRBD1 (5 bases). The CDR3 sequence is 17 residues long. Trimming removed 0 bases at V and 4 bases at J, with 18 bases between. Germline V gene sequence: CDR1 LGHNT, CDR2 FRNRAP. The chain's CDR3 is CASGLVPDRSGTETQYF. In DNA form, the CDR3 reads TGTGCTAGTGGTTTGGTACCAGACAGATCTGGAACAGAGACCCAGTACTTC.

V and J are TRBV5-6 and TRBJ2-1; D may be TRBD2 (6 bases). CDR1 SGHDT and CDR2 YYEEEE come from the germline V gene. This CDR3 contains 16 residues. V shed 3 bases and J shed 4 bases, with 17 bases lying between them. CDR3 amino acids: CASSSGLYHLYNEQFF. The CDR3 region has the DNA TGTGCCAGCAGCTCCGGACTATACCACTTGTACAATGAGCAGTTCTTC.

The DNA for the CDR3 is TGTGCCAGCAGTGAAGCGCTGGCAGGCGCCGGGAATGAGCAGTTCTTC. It specifies CASSEALAGAGNEQFF. The rearrangement links TRBV6-1 to TRBJ2-1; no firm D call. Germline assignment: CDR1 MNHNS and CDR2 SASEGT. Trimming left V 0 bases short and J 7 bases short, with 16 bases between. The CDR3 has 16 residues.

About this clone itself: Other DNA sequences within the sample encode an identical CDR3. The chain carries TRBV7-2 and TRBJ2-5, with 7 bases lining up with TRBD2. V lost 5 bases and J lost 4; bases outside the gene matches: 1. The CDR3 is made up of 12 amino acids. Germline V lookup: CDR1 SGHTA, CDR2 FQGNSA. CDR3 sequence reads: CASSRGGETQYF. CDR3 DNA: TGTGCCAGCAGCCGCGGGGGAGAGACCCAGTACTTC.

The chain recombines TRBV18 with TRBJ1-2; a possible D gene is TRBD1 (5 bases). The germline CDR1 and CDR2 sequences are KGHSH and LQKENI. Trimming took off 2 bases at V and 8 bases at J, with 18 bases between the two ends. The CDR3 has 15 residues. CDR3 DNA sequence: TGTGCCAGCTCACCAGCTGAGCGGGACCGGGGCGGCTACACCTTC. Translated: CASSPAERDRGGYTF.

V is TRBV7-8 and J is TRBJ2-6, with 9 positions matching TRBD1. The CDR3 totals 16 residues. The junction had 5 bases not matched to a gene; V was cut back by 8 bases and J by 0 bases. Germline-derived CDR1 and CDR2 are SGHVS and FQNEAQ. The chain's CDR3 is CASRGQGPSGANVLTF. The CDR3 DNA reads as TGTGCCAGCCGGGGACAGGGTCCCTCTGGGGCCAACGTCCTGACTTTC.

This chain connects TRBV10-3 to TRBJ2-7, with D perhaps given as TRBD1 or TRBD2 (7 bases each). Trimming shortened V by 8 bases and J by 2 bases, and 19 bases separated the two germline ends. CDR1 and CDR2 (germline): ENHRY, SYGVKD. This CDR3 has 15 amino acids. The DNA for the CDR3 is TGTGCCATCCAACCGCCAGGGGGGGCCCCCTACGAGCAGTACTTC. It translates to CAIQPPGGAPYEQYF.

This clone was seen only once. This sequence joins TRBV6-1 and TRBJ1-4, with 9 bases aligning to TRBD1. Germline loops: CDR1 MNHNS, CDR2 SASEGT. There are 15 residues in the CDR3. The junction had 6 bases not matched to a gene; V was cut back by 2 bases and J by 8 bases. The CDR3 bases are TGTGCCAGCAGTGAATCGACAGGGGGAATAGAAAAACTGTTTTTT. This gives the protein CASSESTGGIEKLFF.

V usage is TRBV18 and J usage is TRBJ2-7; 7 bases fit TRBD1. Germline V lookup: CDR1 KGHSH, CDR2 LQKENI. Trimming at V came to 4 bases and at J to 5 bases, leaving 8 bases not matched to a gene. The CDR3 runs 14 residues. CDR3 amino acids: CASSLRQGRDEQYF. The CDR3 coding sequence is TGTGCCAGCTCACTCCGACAGGGAAGGGACGAGCAGTACTTC.

The V call is TRBV7-2, the J call TRBJ2-7, with a possible D match to TRBD2 (5 bases). Trimming shortened V by 3 bases and J by 0 bases, and 15 bases separated the two germline ends. Germline lookup yields CDR1 SGHTA and CDR2 FQGNSA. This CDR3 is 16 amino acids long. The CDR3 nucleotides read TGTGCCAGCAGCTTGAACAGAGCGGCTTACTCCTACGAGCAGTACTTC. Translation gives CASSLNRAAYSYEQYF.

The rearrangement uses TRBV5-6 and TRBJ2-1, with 7 positions matching TRBD1. Germline V gives CDR1 SGHDT, CDR2 YYEEEE. Germline trimming cut 4 bases from V and 2 bases from J; bases unmatched to any gene: 3. CDR3 length: 14 residues. The CDR3 DNA follows: TGTGCCAGCAGCAGGGGGCCTGCCTACAATGAGCAGTTCTTC. This translates into CASSRGPAYNEQFF.

This rearrangement joins TRBV9 to TRBJ2-2; 14 nucleotides agree with TRBD2. V was clipped by 4 bases and J by 5 bases; unmatched bases: 7. CDR3 length: 17 amino acids. Germline V gives CDR1 SGDLS, CDR2 YYNGEE. CDR3 region: CASSIGTSGRGTGELFF. The CDR3 bases are TGTGCCAGCAGCATAGGGACTAGCGGGAGAGGAACCGGGGAGCTGTTTTTT.

J is TRBJ1-1 and V is TRBV2; unclear D gene. Trimming pared 8 bases from V and 1 base from J, leaving 14 bases between. Germline V gene sequence: CDR1 SNHLY, CDR2 FYNNEI. The CDR3 consists of 14 residues. CDR3 in DNA: TGTGCCAGCGGAGTGCAGATAAAGAACACTGAAGCTTTCTTT. Its translation is CASGVQIKNTEAFF. Combining the CDR3 with reference TRBV2 and TRBJ1-1 gives the whole variable domain EPEVTQTPSHQVTQMGQEVILRCVPISNHLYFYWYRQILGQKVEFLVSFYNNEISEKSEIFDDQFSVERPDGSNFTLKIRSTKLEDSAMYFCASGVQIKNTEAFFGQGTRLTVV.

The V call is TRBV10-1, the J call TRBJ2-5, with D tentatively TRBD2 (6 bases). Germline V gives CDR1 WNHNN, CDR2 SYGVQD (reference sequence). The CDR3 loop spans 15 amino acids. Trimming left V 10 bases short and J 1 base short, with 19 bases between. Written as DNA, the CDR3 is TGCGCCACCCTTAGCCCGGGACTTGTCCAAGAGACCCAGTACTTC. Translated: CATLSPGLVQETQYF.

Comment on this clone: Other DNA sequences of this sample code for an identical CDR3. The rearrangement links TRBV18 to TRBJ2-6, with D hard to call. The CDR3 is made up of 14 amino acids. V was trimmed by 3 bases and J by 1 base, leaving 4 bases between them. Germline loops: CDR1 KGHSH, CDR2 LQKENI. The CDR3: CASSPPSGANVLTF. CDR3 DNA sequence: TGTGCCAGCTCACCCCCTTCTGGGGCCAACGTCCTGACTTTC.

Note on this clone: Just one base apart from a much larger clone, this may be a read error. The chain carries TRBV5-4 and TRBJ1-6, with D unclear. The CDR3 is 13 amino acids. Germline CDR1 reads SGHNT; CDR2 reads YYREEE (reference sequence). V was trimmed by 0 bases and J by 7 bases, leaving 5 bases between them. CDR3 region: CASSLATNSPLHF. In DNA form, the CDR3 reads TGTGCCAGCAGCTTGGCGACCAATTCACCCCTCCACTTT.

This chain uses TRBV5-8 with TRBJ2-5; D call uncertain. V gave up 1 base and J gave up 5 bases, with 9 bases separating them. The CDR3 covers 13 residues. Germline V gene data show CDR1 as SGHTS and CDR2 as YDEGEE. CDR3 protein: CASSLRSAETQYF. In nucleotides, the CDR3 is TGTGCCAGCAGCTTGCGCAGCGCGGAGACCCAGTACTTC.

This chain connects TRBV30 to TRBJ2-5; D may be TRBD1 (5 bases). Germline values: CDR1 GTSNPN, CDR2 SVGIG (reference sequence). The CDR3 length is 12 residues. The ends were cut back, 0 bases at V and 5 bases at J, with 7 bases in the middle. The CDR3 nucleotides are TGTGCCTGGAGTGTAAACAGGGAGACCCAGTACTTC. It codes for CAWSVNRETQYF.

In its sample, this clone was seen a few times. The CDR3 region is CAGTPQGRGPWETQYF. In nucleotides, the CDR3 is TGTGCCGGCACCCCTCAGGGGCGGGGCCCGTGGGAGACCCAGTACTTC. The chain is built from TRBV30 and TRBJ2-5; either TRBD1 or TRBD2 may fit D (6 bases each). There are 16 residues in the CDR3. V gave up 8 bases and J gave up 5 bases, with 27 bases separating them. The germline V gene encodes CDR1 GTSNPN and CDR2 SVGIG (reference sequence).

The chain joins TRBV7-9 to TRBJ1-2; D not certain. Germline-derived CDR1 and CDR2 are SEHNR and FQNEAQ (reference sequence). V was trimmed by 7 bases and J by 9 bases, leaving 21 bases between them. The CDR3 totals 14 residues. CDR3 protein: CASTKLSDSGRYTF. The DNA of the CDR3 is TGTGCCAGCACCAAACTTTCTGACTCGGGCCGCTACACCTTC.

The gene calls are TRBV11-3 and TRBJ1-1; tentative D call: TRBD1 (5 bases). Germline values: CDR1 SGHNT, CDR2 YENEEA. The CDR3 length is 15 residues. V was shortened by 5 bases and J by 1 base, with 14 bases between the two germline ends. CDR3 nucleotide sequence: TGTGCCAGCAGCCGTGGAGGGACCACGAACACTGAAGCTTTCTTT. It yields the protein CASSRGGTTNTEAFF.